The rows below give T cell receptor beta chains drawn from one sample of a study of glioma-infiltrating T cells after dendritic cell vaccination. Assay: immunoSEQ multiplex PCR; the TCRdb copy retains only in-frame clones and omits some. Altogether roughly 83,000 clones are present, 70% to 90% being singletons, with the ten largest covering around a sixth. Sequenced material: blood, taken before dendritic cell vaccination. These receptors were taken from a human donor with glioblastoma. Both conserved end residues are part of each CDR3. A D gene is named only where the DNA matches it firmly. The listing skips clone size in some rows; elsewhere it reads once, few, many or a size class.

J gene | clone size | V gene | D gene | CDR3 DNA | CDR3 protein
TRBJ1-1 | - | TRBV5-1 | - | TGCGCCAGCAGCTTGGACAGGGCGGGCAACACTGAAGCTTTCTTT | CASSLDRAGNTEAFF
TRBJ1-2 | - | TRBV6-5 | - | TGTGCCAGCACCCACAGAAGTTCGGGCTACACCTTC | CASTHRSSGYTF
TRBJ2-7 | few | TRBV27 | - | TGTGCCAGCAGTTTACAGGGGGGTCTCGACGAGCAGTACTTC | CASSLQGGLDEQYF
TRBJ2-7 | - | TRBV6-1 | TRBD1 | TGTGCCAGCAGTGAATTACAGGGGGCTCTGAACGAGCAGTACTTC | CASSELQGALNEQYF
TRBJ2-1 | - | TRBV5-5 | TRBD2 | TGTGCCAGCAGCCCCGGGACTAGCGGGAGAGGATACAATGAGCAGTTCTTC | CASSPGTSGRGYNEQFF
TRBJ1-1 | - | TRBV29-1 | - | TGCAGCGTTGAAGGGCCCATGAACACTGAAGCTTTCTTT | CSVEGPMNTEAFF
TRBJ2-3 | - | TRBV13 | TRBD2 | TGTGCCGGTAGTGGGAGGGGAAGAGCAGATACGCAGTATTTT | CAGSGRGRADTQYF
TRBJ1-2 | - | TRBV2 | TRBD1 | TGTGCCAGCGGACAGGGGTCGTTTGGCTACACCTTC | CASGQGSFGYTF
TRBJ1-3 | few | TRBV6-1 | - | TGTGCCAGCAGGGACAACCCATTCTCTGGAAACACCATATATTTT | CASRDNPFSGNTIYF
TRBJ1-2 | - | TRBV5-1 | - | TGCGCCAGCAGTCGGATACGGGGACATCTCGATGGCTACACCTTC | CASSRIRGHLDGYTF
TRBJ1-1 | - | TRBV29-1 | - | TGCAGCTTTTCCCCCGGGTTTCGGGATGTGGGGAACACTGAAGCTTTCTTT | CSFSPGFRDVGNTEAFF
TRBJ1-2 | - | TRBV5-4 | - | TGTGCCAGCAGCTTGGCCGGGACACGGCAGTATGGCTACACCTTC | CASSLAGTRQYGYTF
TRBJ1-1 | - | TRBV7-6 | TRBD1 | TGTGCCAGCAGCTTCCCTCCGGGACAGGGGAACACTGAAGCTTTCTTT | CASSFPPGQGNTEAFF
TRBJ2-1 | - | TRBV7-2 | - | TGTGCCAGCAGCTCCGGGGGGCCCGCTGAGCAGTTCTTC | CASSSGGPAEQFF
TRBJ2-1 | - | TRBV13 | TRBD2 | TGTGCCAGCAGCCCGCCGGGACTAAGGCCCTACAATGAGCAGTTCTTC | CASSPPGLRPYNEQFF
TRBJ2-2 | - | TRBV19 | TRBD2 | TGTGCCAGTAGTATAGTACTGCGGGGGAGAGTGTGGACCGGGGAGCTGTTTTTT | CASSIVLRGRVWTGELFF
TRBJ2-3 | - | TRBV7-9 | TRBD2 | TGTGCCAGCAGCTTAGAAGCGGGGGGGCCTGATACGCAGTATTTT | CASSLEAGGPDTQYF
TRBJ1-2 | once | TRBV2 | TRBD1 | TGTGCCAAGACAGGGGGCGCGGATGGCTACACCTTC | CAKTGGADGYTF
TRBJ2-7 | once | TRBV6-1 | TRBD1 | TGTGCCAGCAGTGAAGTAGGACAGGCCTCCTACGAGCAGTACTTC | CASSEVGQASYEQYF
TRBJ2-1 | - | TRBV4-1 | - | TGCGCCAGCAGCCAAGGGGTTTTGGGGAGACTTAAAATGAATGAGCAGTTCTTC | CASSQGVLGRLKMNEQFF
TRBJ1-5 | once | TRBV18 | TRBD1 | TGTGCCAGCTCACCACCGGGACAGGGGAATAGCAATCAGCCCCAGCATTTT | CASSPPGQGNSNQPQHF
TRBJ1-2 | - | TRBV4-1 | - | TGCGCCAGCAGCTTACAGGGATCTAACTATGGCTACACCTTC | CASSLQGSNYGYTF
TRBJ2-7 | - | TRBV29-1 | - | TGCAGCGTCCTGGCCAAGATAACCTACGAGCAGTACTTC | CSVLAKITYEQYF
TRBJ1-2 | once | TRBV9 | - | TGTGCCAGCAGCGTAGGGAACAGATACTATGGCTACACCTTC | CASSVGNRYYGYTF
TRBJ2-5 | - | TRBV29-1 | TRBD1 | TGCAGCGTGGGCTCTAGGACAGGGCTGGAGACCCAGTACTTC | CSVGSRTGLETQYF
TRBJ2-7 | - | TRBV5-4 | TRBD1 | TGTGCCAGCAATGTCGGGGGACAGGGGATCTACGAGCAGTACTTC | CASNVGGQGIYEQYF
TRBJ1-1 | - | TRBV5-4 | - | TGTGCCAGCAGCTTGTCGGGTGAAGCTTTCTTT | CASSLSGEAFF
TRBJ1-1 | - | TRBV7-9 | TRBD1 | TGTGCCAGCAGCCGATCCGGACAGGTCAACACTGAAGCTTTCTTT | CASSRSGQVNTEAFF
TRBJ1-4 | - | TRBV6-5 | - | TGTGCCAGCAGCAAACGCCGAGGTCCCAATGAAAAACTGTTTTTT | CASSKRRGPNEKLFF
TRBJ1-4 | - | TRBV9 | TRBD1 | TGTGCCAGCAGCCCCTCGACAGGGCCAGCTAATGAAAAACTGTTTTTT | CASSPSTGPANEKLFF
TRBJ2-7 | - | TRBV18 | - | TGTGCCAGCTCACCACCGAATTCAGCCGGTCGGGATTGGCAGTACTTC | CASSPPNSAGRDWQYF
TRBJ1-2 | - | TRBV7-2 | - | TGTGCCAGCAGCTTAACGGGCACAGGGAACTATGGCTACACCTTC | CASSLTGTGNYGYTF
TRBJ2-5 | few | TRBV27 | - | TGTGCCAGCAGCCCCCAGGGTTCGGGCTTAGAGACCCAGTACTTC | CASSPQGSGLETQYF
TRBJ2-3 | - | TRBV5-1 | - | TGCGCCAGCAGCTTCGGGGACTCCGGAGCAGATACGCAGTATTTT | CASSFGDSGADTQYF
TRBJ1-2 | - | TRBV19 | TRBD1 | TGTGCCAGGACAGGGGGGCGATATGGCTACACCTTC | CARTGGRYGYTF
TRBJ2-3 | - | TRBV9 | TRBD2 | TGTGCCAGCAGCGTTGGACTAGCGGGAGTCCGGAGCGCAGATACGCAGTATTTT | CASSVGLAGVRSADTQYF
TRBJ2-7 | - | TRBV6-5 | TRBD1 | TGTGCCAGCAGACTCGACAGGGGACCCACCTACGAGCAGTACTTC | CASRLDRGPTYEQYF
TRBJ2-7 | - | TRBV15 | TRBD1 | TGTGCCACCAGCCGACAGGGGGCCCACGAGCAGTACTTC | CATSRQGAHEQYF
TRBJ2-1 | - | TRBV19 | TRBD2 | TGTGCCAGTAGTATTCATGGGCTGGGGGCGCTTGGCGGGGGGACGTACAATGAGCAGTTCTTC | CASSIHGLGALGGGTYNEQFF
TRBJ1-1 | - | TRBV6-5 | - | TGTGCCAGCAGATCAGTAAACACTGAAGCTTTCTTT | CASRSVNTEAFF
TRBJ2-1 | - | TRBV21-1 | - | TGTGCCAGCAGCAAAGGATTGGACAGGGGATCCAATGAGCAGTTCTTC | CASSKGLDRGSNEQFF
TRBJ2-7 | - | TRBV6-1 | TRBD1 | TGTGCCAGCGGTAACAGGGGAATCTACGAGCAGTACTTC | CASGNRGIYEQYF